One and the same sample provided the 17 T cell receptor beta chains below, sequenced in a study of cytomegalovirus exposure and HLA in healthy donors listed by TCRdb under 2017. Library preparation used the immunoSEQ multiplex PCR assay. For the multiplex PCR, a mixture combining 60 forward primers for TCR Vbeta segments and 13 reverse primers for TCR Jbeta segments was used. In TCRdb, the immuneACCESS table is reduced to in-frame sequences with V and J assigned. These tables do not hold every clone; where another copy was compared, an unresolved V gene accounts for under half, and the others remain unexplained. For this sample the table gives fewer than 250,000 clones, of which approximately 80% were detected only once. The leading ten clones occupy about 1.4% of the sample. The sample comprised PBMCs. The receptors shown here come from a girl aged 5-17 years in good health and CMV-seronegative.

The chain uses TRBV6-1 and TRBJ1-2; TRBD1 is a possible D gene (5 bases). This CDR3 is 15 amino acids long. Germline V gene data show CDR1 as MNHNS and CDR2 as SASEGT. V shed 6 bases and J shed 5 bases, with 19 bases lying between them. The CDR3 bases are TGTGCCAGCAGCCCCTCCGGGTCTGGGGCATATGGCTACACCTTC. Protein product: CASSPSGSGAYGYTF.

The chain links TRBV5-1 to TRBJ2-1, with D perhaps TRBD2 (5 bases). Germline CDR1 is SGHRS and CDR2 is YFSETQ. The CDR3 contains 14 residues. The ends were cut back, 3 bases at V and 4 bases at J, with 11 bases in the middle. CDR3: CASSSLGDYNEQFF. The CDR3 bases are TGCGCCAGCAGCTCCTTGGGAGATTACAATGAGCAGTTCTTC.

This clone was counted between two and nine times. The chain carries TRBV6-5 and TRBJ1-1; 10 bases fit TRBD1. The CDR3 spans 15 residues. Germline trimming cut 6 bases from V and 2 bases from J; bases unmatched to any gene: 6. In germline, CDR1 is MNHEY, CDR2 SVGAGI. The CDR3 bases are TGTGCCAGCAGCTGGGGACAGGGGTTTAACACTGAAGCTTTCTTT. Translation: CASSWGQGFNTEAFF.

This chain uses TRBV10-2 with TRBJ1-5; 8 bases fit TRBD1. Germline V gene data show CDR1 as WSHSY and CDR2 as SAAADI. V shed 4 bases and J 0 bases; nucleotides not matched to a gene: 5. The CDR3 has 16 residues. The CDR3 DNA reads TGCGCCAGCAGTGTCAGGGGGCTATATAGCAATCAGCCCCAGCATTTT. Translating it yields CASSVRGLYSNQPQHF.

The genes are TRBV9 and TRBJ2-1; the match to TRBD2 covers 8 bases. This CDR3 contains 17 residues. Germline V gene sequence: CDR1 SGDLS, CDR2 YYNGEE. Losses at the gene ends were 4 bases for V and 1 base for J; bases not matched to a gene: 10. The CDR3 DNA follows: TGTGCCAGCAGCCCCCGGGGGGGGCCCGAATCCTACAATGAGCAGTTCTTC. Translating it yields CASSPRGGPESYNEQFF.

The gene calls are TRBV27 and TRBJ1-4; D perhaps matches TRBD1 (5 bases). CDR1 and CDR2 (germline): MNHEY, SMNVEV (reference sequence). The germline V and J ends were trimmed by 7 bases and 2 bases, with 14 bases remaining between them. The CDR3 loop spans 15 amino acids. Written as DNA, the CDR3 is TGTGCCAGCACGGAAAGGGGTGCGACTAATGAAAAACTGTTTTTT. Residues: CASTERGATNEKLFF. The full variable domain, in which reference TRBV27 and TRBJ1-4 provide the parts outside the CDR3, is EAQVTQNPRYLITVTGKKLTVTCSQNMNHEYMSWYRQDPGLGLRQIYYSMNVEVTDKGDVPEGYKVSRKEKRNFPLILESPSPNQTSLYFCASTERGATNEKLFFGSGTQLSVL.

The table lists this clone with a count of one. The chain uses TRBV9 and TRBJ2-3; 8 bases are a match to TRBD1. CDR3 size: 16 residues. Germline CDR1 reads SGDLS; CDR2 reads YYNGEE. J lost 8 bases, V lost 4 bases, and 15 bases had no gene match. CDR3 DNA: TGTGCCAGCAGCCGTGCAGGGGGCTATCGAGCGGGTACGCAGTATTTT. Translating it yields CASSRAGGYRAGTQYF.

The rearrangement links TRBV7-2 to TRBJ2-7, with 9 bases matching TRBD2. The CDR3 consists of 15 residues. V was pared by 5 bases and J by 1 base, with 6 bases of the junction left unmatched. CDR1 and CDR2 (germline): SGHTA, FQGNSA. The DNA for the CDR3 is TGTGCCAGCAGCCCGGGACTAGCCAGATCCTACGAGCAGTACTTC. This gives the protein CASSPGLARSYEQYF.

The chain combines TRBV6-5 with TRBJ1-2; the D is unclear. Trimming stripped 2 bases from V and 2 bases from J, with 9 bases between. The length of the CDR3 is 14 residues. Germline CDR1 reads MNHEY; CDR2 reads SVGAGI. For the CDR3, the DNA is TGTGCCAGCAGTTACCTGGGCTTAAACTATGGCTACACCTTC. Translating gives CASSYLGLNYGYTF.

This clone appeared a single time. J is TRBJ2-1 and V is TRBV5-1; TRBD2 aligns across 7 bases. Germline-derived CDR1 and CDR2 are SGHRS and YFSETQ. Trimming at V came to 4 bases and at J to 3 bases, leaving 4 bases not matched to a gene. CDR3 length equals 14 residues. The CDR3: CASSGGGYYNEQFF. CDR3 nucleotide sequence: TGCGCCAGCAGCGGGGGGGGGTACTACAATGAGCAGTTCTTC. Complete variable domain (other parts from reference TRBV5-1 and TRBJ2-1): KAGVTQTPRYLIKTRGQQVTLSCSPISGHRSVSWYQQTPGQGLQFLFEYFSETQRNKGNFPGRFSGRQFSNSRSEMNVSTLELGDSALYLCASSGGGYYNEQFFGPGTRLTVL.

The CDR3 DNA follows: TGTGCCAGCAGCGGTAGCGGGGGTCGGCTAATGGGTGAGCAGTTCTTC. Amino acid sequence: CASSGSGGRLMGEQFF. V is TRBV9 and J is TRBJ2-1; 9 bases align to TRBD2. Germline assignment: CDR1 SGDLS and CDR2 YYNGEE. The CDR3 extends over 16 amino acids. V shed 3 bases and J 9 bases; nucleotides not matched to a gene: 13.

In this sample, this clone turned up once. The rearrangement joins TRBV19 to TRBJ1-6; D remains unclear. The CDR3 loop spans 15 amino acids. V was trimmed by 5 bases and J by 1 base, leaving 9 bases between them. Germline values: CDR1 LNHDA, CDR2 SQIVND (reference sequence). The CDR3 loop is CASSPGGSYNSPLHF. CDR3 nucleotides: TGTGCCAGTAGTCCCGGCGGATCCTATAATTCACCCCTCCACTTT.

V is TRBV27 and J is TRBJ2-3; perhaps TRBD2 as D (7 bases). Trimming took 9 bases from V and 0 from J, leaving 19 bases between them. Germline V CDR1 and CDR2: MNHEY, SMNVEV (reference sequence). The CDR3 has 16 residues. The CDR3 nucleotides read TGTGCCAGTATCGTTGGGGGCGGGGGTAGCACAGATACGCAGTATTTT. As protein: CASIVGGGGSTDTQYF.

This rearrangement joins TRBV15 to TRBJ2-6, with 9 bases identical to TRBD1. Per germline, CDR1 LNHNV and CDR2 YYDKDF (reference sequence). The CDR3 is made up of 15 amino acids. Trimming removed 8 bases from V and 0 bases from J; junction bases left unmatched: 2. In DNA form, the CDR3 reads TGTGCCACCGGACAGGGGACCTCTGGGGCCAACGTCCTGACTTTC. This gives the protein CATGQGTSGANVLTF.

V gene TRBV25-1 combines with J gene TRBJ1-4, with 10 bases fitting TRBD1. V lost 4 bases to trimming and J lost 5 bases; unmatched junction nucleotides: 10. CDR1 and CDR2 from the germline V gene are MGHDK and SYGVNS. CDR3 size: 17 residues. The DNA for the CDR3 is TGTGCCAGCAGTGCTCGGGACAGGGGTTTGCAAAATGAAAAACTGTTTTTT. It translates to CASSARDRGLQNEKLFF.

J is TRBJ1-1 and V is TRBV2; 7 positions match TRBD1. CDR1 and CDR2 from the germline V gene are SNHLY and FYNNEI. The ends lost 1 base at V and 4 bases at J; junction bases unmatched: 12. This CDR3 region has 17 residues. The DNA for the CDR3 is TGTGCCAGCAGTGAAGTTAGAGGGAACAGGGGATTCACTGAAGCTTTCTTT. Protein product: CASSEVRGNRGFTEAFF.

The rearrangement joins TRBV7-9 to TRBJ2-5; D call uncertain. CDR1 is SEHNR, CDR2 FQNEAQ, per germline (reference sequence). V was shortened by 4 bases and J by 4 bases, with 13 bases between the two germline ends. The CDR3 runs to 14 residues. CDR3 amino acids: CASSSGAVRETQYF. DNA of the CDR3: TGTGCCAGCAGCTCGGGTGCAGTTAGAGAGACCCAGTACTTC.